One sample yielded the 21 T cell receptor beta chains listed below, sequenced in a study of T cells after yellow fever vaccination. TCRdb called the 5' RACE reads again in MiXCR, with one record for every CDR3 protein. The sample consists of under 600,000 distinct CDR3 sequences, 20% to 25% of them appearing once. The sample here was PBMCs, taken 21 days after the first yellow fever vaccination. Every receptor here comes from a man aged 18 to 30 who received the YFV17D yellow fever vaccine.

The chain joins TRBV18 to TRBJ1-1, with D possibly matching TRBD1 (6 bases). The CDR3 covers 15 residues. V gave up 6 bases and J gave up 0 bases, with 14 bases separating them. Germline CDR1 KGHSH, CDR2 LQKENI. The CDR3: CASSTRTVLNTEAFF. CDR3 DNA: TGTGCCAGCTCTACACGGACAGTCTTGAACACTGAAGCTTTCTTT.

This clonotype was detected a few times. The genes are TRBV20-1 and TRBJ2-7, with D possibly being TRBD1 (6 bases). This CDR3 comprises 15 residues. V was trimmed by 2 bases and J by 2 bases, leaving 16 bases between them. Germline values: CDR1 DFQATT, CDR2 SNEGSKA (reference sequence). CDR3 loop: CSARPSVAGAYEQYF. DNA of the CDR3: TGCAGTGCTAGACCCTCGGTGGCAGGGGCCTACGAGCAGTACTTC.

There are a few counts of this clonotype. The genes are TRBV28 and TRBJ2-5, with 7 nucleotides matching TRBD2. Germline values: CDR1 MDHEN, CDR2 SYDVKM. V shed 0 bases, J shed 3 bases, and the junction held 1 base outside the gene matches. The CDR3 covers 14 residues. CDR3 amino acids: CASSLWGGKETQYF. The CDR3 region has the DNA TGTGCCAGCAGTTTATGGGGGGGGAAAGAGACCCAGTACTTC.

This clonotype is a singleton in its sample. The J gene is TRBJ2-7, the V gene TRBV7-9; either TRBD1 or TRBD2 may supply D (5 bases each). Germline-derived CDR1 and CDR2 are SEHNR and FQNEAQ (reference sequence). CDR3 length: 12 amino acids. The V and J ends lost 8 bases and 4 bases respectively, with 12 bases between them. The CDR3 loop reads CASQGDGYEQYV. CDR3 nucleotide sequence: TGTGCCAGCCAGGGAGATGGGTACGAGCAGTACGTC.

This chain joins TRBV7-2 and TRBJ1-6, with TRBD1 identical over 7 bases. Unmatched junction bases numbered 7, after V lost 2 bases and J lost 6 bases. The CDR3 spans 16 residues. Germline lookup yields CDR1 SGHTA and CDR2 FQGNSA. The DNA for the CDR3 is TGTGCCAGCAGCTTAATGAGGGGGGACAGTAATTCACCCCTCCACTTT. Encoded protein: CASSLMRGDSNSPLHF.

This rearrangement joins TRBV20-1 to TRBJ2-2, with D maybe TRBD1 (6 bases). Between the trimmed V and J ends, which lost 4 bases and 4 bases, there was a span of 10 bases. The CDR3 is made up of 13 amino acids. Germline V gives CDR1 DFQATT, CDR2 SNEGSKA (reference sequence). The CDR3 sequence is CSAIDRTTGELFF. The DNA for the CDR3 is TGCAGTGCTATCGACAGGACCACCGGGGAGCTGTTTTTT.

This clonotype was counted a few times. This chain uses TRBV7-2 with TRBJ2-7; TRBD2 matches 7 bases. There are 17 residues in the CDR3. Germline V CDR1 and CDR2: SGHTA, FQGNSA. The J segment lost 6 bases and the V segment lost 1 base, leaving 15 bases of the junction unmatched. The CDR3 DNA follows: TGTGCCAGCAGCTTAGGGGTGTTGCGGGGGATGCTGGGCGAGCAGTACTTC. Residues: CASSLGVLRGMLGEQYF. The entire variable domain, with the rest obtained from reference TRBV7-2 and TRBJ2-7, is as follows: GAGVSQSPSNKVTEKGKDVELRCDPISGHTALYWYRQSLGQGLEFLIYFQGNSAPDKSGLPSDRFSAERTGGSVSTLTIQRTQQEDSAVYLCASSLGVLRGMLGEQYFGPGTRLTVT.

The chain has TRBV20-1 and TRBJ2-5; 9 bases are a match to TRBD1. Germline trimming cut 6 bases from V and 2 bases from J; bases unmatched to any gene: 10. Per the germline V gene, CDR1 is DFQATT and CDR2 is SNEGSKA (reference sequence). The CDR3 runs to 15 residues. CDR3 nucleotide sequence: TGCAGTGCCACTCTAGGGACAGGGCCTCAAGAGACCCAGTACTTC. Translated, it gives CSATLGTGPQETQYF.

J is TRBJ2-5 and V is TRBV18, with D unresolved. Trimming pared 2 bases from V and 6 bases from J, leaving 13 bases between. The CDR3 totals 14 residues. Germline CDR1 and CDR2: KGHSH and LQKENI. CDR3 in DNA: TGTGCCAGCTCACCATTAGGGCGGAAAAAGACCCAGTACTTC. Protein: CASSPLGRKKTQYF.

There are a few counts of this clonotype. The chain links TRBV12-3 or TRBV12-4 to TRBJ1-1; D unresolved. CDR3 length equals 12 residues. V was clipped by 5 bases and J by 2 bases, with 6 bases between them. The CDR3 loop is CASSTSNTEAFF. Here the CDR3 DNA reads TGTGCCAGCAGTACATCAAACACTGAAGCTTTCTTT.

This clonotype was recorded a few times. The chain combines TRBV4-3 with TRBJ2-2; 8 bases are shared with TRBD1. CDR3 length equals 17 residues. Germline values: CDR1 LGHNA, CDR2 YSLEER. V was pared by 3 bases and J by 0 bases, with 6 bases of the junction left unmatched. CDR3: CASSQRTGRANTGELFF. The CDR3 DNA sequence: TGCGCCAGCAGCCAGAGGACAGGGCGCGCGAACACCGGGGAGCTGTTTTTT.

The chain links TRBV20-1 to TRBJ2-3, with D unresolved. Germline CDR1 DFQATT, CDR2 SNEGSKA (reference sequence). The ends were cut back, 5 bases at V and 0 bases at J, with 12 bases in the middle. CDR3 length: 14 residues. The CDR3 region is CSAGYASSTDTQYF. The CDR3, as DNA: TGCAGTGCTGGATACGCCTCTAGCACAGATACGCAGTATTTT.

This clonotype showed up just a few times. The chain uses TRBV6-5 and TRBJ2-5; D unresolved. With 0 bases removed from V and 5 bases from J, the gap between germline ends came to 10 bases. This CDR3 has 14 residues. Germline values: CDR1 MNHEY, CDR2 SVGAGI. The CDR3 nucleotides are TGTGCCAGCAGTTACTCGAGCCTGGGGGAGACCCAGTACTTC. Amino acid sequence: CASSYSSLGETQYF.

This clonotype was observed once. The chain employs TRBV5-1 and TRBJ2-5; possible D gene TRBD1, 6 bases. Germline CDR1 is SGHRS and CDR2 is YFSETQ. V shed 6 bases and J shed 0 bases, with 9 bases lying between them. The CDR3 covers 13 residues. The CDR3 is CASTGQNQETQYF. The CDR3 DNA reads as TGCGCCAGCACTGGACAGAACCAAGAGACCCAGTACTTC.

The chain carries TRBV12-3 or TRBV12-4 and TRBJ1-1; 7 nucleotides line up with TRBD1. With 5 bases clipped from V and 4 bases from J, the junction kept 4 bases outside the gene matches. This CDR3 has 13 amino acids. In DNA form, the CDR3 reads TGTGCCAGCAGTAGGGGGCCGAGCACTGAAGCTTTCTTT. Its protein is CASSRGPSTEAFF.

The chain employs TRBV24-1 and TRBJ2-1, with D possibly matching TRBD1 (6 bases). This CDR3 comprises 13 residues. CDR1 is KGHDR and CDR2 is SFDVKD in the germline V gene. Trimming stripped 0 bases from V and 9 bases from J, with 8 bases between. The CDR3 sequence: CATSDLGGAEQFF. In DNA, the CDR3 is TGTGCCACCAGTGATTTGGGGGGCGCTGAGCAGTTCTTC.

The chain combines TRBV19 with TRBJ1-5; no clear D gene. The V end lost 9 bases, the J end lost 0 bases, and 15 bases lay between the germline ends. This CDR3 has 15 residues. The V gene's germline CDR1 is LNHDA and CDR2 SQIVND (reference sequence). The CDR3 is CASLPLGSSNQPQHF. The DNA for the CDR3 is TGTGCCAGCCTCCCTCTGGGTTCTAGCAATCAGCCCCAGCATTTT.

The DNA of the CDR3 is TGTGCCAGTAGTAGGCATGGGGAGACCCAGTACTTC. Its translation is CASSRHGETQYF. The chain is built from TRBV19 and TRBJ2-5; no clear D. Trimming took off 4 bases at V and 5 bases at J, with 8 bases between the two ends. Per the germline V gene, CDR1 is LNHDA and CDR2 is SQIVND (reference sequence). This CDR3 region has 12 residues.

This clonotype was observed at least ten times. The chain employs TRBV12-3 or TRBV12-4 and TRBJ1-2; 8 bases align to TRBD1. Trimming cost V 5 bases and J 7 bases; bases outside gene matches: 6. The CDR3 length is 13 residues. The CDR3 DNA reads as TGTGCCAGCAGTCCGACAGGGGACTCTGGCTACACCTTC. The encoded protein is CASSPTGDSGYTF.

The chain employs TRBV5-1 and TRBJ2-5, with TRBD2 matching 8 bases. V lost 0 bases, J lost 2 bases, and 3 bases stayed unmatched. Germline CDR1 reads SGHRS; CDR2 reads YFSETQ. CDR3 length: 15 amino acids. The CDR3 region is CASSLGLASQETQYF. CDR3 DNA: TGCGCCAGCAGCTTGGGACTAGCGAGTCAAGAGACCCAGTACTTC.

There are a few counts of this clonotype. The chain has TRBV20-1 and TRBJ1-1; 8 nucleotides line up with TRBD1. The CDR3 runs to 12 residues. In germline, CDR1 is DFQATT, CDR2 SNEGSKA (reference sequence). V shed 3 bases, J shed 4 bases, and the junction held 1 base outside the gene matches. CDR3 in DNA: TGCAGTGCTAGGGACAGGGCCACTGAAGCTTTCTTT. Its translation: CSARDRATEAFF.